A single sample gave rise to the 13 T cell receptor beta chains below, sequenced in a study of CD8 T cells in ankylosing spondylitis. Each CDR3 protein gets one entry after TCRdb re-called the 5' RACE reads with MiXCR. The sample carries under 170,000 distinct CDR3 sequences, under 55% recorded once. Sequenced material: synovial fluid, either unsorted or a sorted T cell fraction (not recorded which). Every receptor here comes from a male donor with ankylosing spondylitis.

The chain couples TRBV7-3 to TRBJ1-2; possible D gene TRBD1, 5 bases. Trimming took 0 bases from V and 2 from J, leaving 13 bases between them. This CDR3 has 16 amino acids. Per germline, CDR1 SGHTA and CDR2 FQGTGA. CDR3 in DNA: TGTGCCAGCAGCTTAACGCCAGGGAGCGGAAACTATGGCTACACCTTC. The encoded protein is CASSLTPGSGNYGYTF.

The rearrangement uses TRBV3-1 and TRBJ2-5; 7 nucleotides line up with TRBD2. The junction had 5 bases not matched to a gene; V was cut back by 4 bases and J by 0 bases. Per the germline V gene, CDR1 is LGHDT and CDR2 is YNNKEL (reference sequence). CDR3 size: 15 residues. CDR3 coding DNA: TGTGCCAGCAGCCGAGAGCTAGCGGACCAAGAGACCCAGTACTTC. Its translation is CASSRELADQETQYF.

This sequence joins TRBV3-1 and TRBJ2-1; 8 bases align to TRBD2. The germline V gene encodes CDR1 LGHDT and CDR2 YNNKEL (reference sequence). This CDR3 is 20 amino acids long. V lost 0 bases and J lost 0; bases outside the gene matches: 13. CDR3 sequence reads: CASSQDWAGLERSSYNEQFF. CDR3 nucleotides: TGTGCCAGCAGCCAAGATTGGGCGGGACTAGAGAGGAGCTCCTACAATGAGCAGTTCTTC.

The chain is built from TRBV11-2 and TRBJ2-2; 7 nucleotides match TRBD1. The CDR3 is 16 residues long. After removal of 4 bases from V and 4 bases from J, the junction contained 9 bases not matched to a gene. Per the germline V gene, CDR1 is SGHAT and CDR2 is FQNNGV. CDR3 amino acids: CASSSPRGLSTGELFF. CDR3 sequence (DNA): TGTGCCAGCAGCTCCCCCAGGGGGTTGAGCACCGGGGAGCTGTTTTTT.

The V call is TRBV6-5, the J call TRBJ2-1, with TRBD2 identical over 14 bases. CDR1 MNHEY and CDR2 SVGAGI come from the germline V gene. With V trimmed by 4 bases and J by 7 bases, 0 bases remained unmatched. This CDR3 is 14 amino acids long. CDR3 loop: CASSWTSGRNEQFF. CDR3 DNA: TGTGCCAGCAGTTGGACTAGCGGGAGGAATGAGCAGTTCTTC.

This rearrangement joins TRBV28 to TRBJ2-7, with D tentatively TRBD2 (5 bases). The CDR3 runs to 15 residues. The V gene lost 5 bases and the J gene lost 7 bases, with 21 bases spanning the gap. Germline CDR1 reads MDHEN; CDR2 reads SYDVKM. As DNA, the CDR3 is TGTGCCAGCAGTGCGTGCCTCGGGGATCCGGGAGAGCAGTACTTC. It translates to CASSACLGDPGEQYF.

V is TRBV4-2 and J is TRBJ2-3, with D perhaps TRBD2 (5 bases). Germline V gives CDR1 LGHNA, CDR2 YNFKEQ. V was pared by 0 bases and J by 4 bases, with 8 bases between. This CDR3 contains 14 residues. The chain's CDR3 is CASSQEDLADTQYF. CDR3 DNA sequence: TGTGCCAGCAGCCAAGAGGACTTGGCAGATACGCAGTATTTT.

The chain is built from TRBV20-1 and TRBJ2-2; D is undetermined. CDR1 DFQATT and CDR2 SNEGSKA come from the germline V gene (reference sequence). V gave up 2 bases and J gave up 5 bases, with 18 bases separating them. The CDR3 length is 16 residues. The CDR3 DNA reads TGCAGTGCTAGAAAGAGGACGGCGCAGCTTACCGGGGAGCTGTTTTTT. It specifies CSARKRTAQLTGELFF.

The DNA for the CDR3 is TGTGCCAGCAGCTTAAATCAGAACACTGAAGCTTTCTTT. Protein sequence: CASSLNQNTEAFF. V usage is TRBV7-3 and J usage is TRBJ1-1; D gene unclear. V was cut by 1 base and J by 1 base, with 4 bases left in between. The CDR3 loop spans 13 amino acids. In germline, CDR1 is SGHTA, CDR2 FQGTGA.

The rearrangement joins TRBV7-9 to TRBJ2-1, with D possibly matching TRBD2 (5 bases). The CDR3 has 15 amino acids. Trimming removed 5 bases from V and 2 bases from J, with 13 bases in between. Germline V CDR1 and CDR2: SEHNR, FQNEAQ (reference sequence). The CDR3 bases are TGTGCCAGCAGCACGCTAGCTAATACCTACAATGAGCAGTTCTTC. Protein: CASSTLANTYNEQFF.

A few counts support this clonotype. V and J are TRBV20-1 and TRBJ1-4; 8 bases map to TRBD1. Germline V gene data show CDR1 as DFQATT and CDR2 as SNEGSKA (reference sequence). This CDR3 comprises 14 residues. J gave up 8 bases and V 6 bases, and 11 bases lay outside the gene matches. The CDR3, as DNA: TGCAGTGCGCGACAGACAGGGGAAGGGGAAAAACTGTTTTTT. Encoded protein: CSARQTGEGEKLFF.

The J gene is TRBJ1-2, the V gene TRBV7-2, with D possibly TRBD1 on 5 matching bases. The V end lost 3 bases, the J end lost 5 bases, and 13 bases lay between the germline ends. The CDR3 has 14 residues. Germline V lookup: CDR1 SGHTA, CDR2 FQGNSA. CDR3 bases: TGTGCCAGCAGCTTTACTACCCGGACATATGGCTACACCTTC. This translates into CASSFTTRTYGYTF.

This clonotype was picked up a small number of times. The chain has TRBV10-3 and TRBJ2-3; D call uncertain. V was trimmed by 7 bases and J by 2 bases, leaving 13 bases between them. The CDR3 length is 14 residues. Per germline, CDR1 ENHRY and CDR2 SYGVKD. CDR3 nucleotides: TGTGCCATCACCGGCAGGCTCTCCACAGATACGCAGTATTTT. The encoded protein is CAITGRLSTDTQYF.